Listed below are T cell receptor beta chains from one sample, sequenced in a study of blood T cells in healthy people across ages. TCRdb reanalysed the 5' RACE reads using MiXCR and keeps one entry per CDR3 protein. The sample shows 1.5 million to 2 million distinct CDR3 sequences, approximately 50% of them seen only once. Sample: blood. All receptors derive from a woman in her 40s in good health. Each CDR3 is given with its conserved first and last residue. D genes are given only for firm matches. Rows give clone size only sometimes, using once, few, many, or a class for an expanded clone.

v_call: TRBV24-1; d_call: .; clone_size: .; cdr3_length: 15; j_call: TRBJ2-1; cdr3_aa: CATSDLGVGYNEQFF; cdr3_nt: TGTGCCACCAGTGATCTGGGGGTGGGGTACAATGAGCAGTTCTTC
v_call: TRBV28; d_call: .; clone_size: .; cdr3_length: 18; j_call: TRBJ1-5; cdr3_aa: CASSSYRQPRSGNQPQHF; cdr3_nt: TGTGCCAGCAGTTCCTATAGACAGCCTCGTTCCGGCAATCAGCCCCAGCATTTT
v_call: TRBV5-1; d_call: .; clone_size: few; cdr3_length: 12; j_call: TRBJ2-5; cdr3_aa: CASSPEYETQYF; cdr3_nt: TGCGCCAGCAGTCCCGAGTATGAGACCCAGTACTTC
v_call: TRBV20-1; d_call: TRBD2; clone_size: .; cdr3_length: 17; j_call: TRBJ2-5; cdr3_aa: CSAHGLAGGPVQETQYF; cdr3_nt: TGCAGTGCCCACGGACTAGCGGGGGGGCCGGTTCAAGAGACCCAGTACTTC
v_call: TRBV6-2/TRBV6-3; d_call: TRBD1; clone_size: .; cdr3_length: 16; j_call: TRBJ2-3; cdr3_aa: CASSYSLVRGMDTQYF; cdr3_nt: TGTGCCAGCAGTTACTCGTTGGTCAGGGGGATGGATACGCAGTATTTT
v_call: TRBV28; d_call: TRBD1; clone_size: .; cdr3_length: 16; j_call: TRBJ2-7; cdr3_aa: CASSFGQPTGGHEQYF; cdr3_nt: TGTGCCAGCAGTTTTGGGCAACCGACAGGGGGCCACGAGCAGTACTTC
v_call: TRBV6-6; d_call: TRBD2; clone_size: .; cdr3_length: 16; j_call: TRBJ2-5; cdr3_aa: CASNTGTSFLQETQYF; cdr3_nt: TGTGCCAGCAACACCGGGACTAGCTTTTTACAAGAGACCCAGTACTTC
v_call: TRBV20-1; d_call: .; clone_size: .; cdr3_length: 12; j_call: TRBJ1-2; cdr3_aa: CSAGDGFYGYTF; cdr3_nt: TGCAGTGCTGGGGACGGATTCTATGGCTACACCTTC
v_call: TRBV21-1; d_call: .; clone_size: once; cdr3_length: 13; j_call: TRBJ2-3; cdr3_aa: CASIMDCPDTQYF; cdr3_nt: TGTGCCAGCATTATGGATTGCCCAGATACGCAGTATTTT
v_call: TRBV6-2/TRBV6-3; d_call: TRBD2; clone_size: few; cdr3_length: 14; j_call: TRBJ2-1; cdr3_aa: CASSLWRGGNEQFF; cdr3_nt: TGTGCCAGCAGTCTATGGCGGGGAGGGAATGAGCAGTTCTTC
v_call: TRBV7-9; d_call: .; clone_size: .; cdr3_length: 15; j_call: TRBJ2-5; cdr3_aa: CASSYDPGFGETQYF; cdr3_nt: TGTGCCAGCAGCTACGATCCGGGGTTTGGAGAGACCCAGTACTTC
v_call: TRBV4-2; d_call: TRBD1; clone_size: .; cdr3_length: 13; j_call: TRBJ2-7; cdr3_aa: CASSHDREYEQYF; cdr3_nt: TGTGCCAGCAGCCACGACAGGGAATACGAGCAGTACTTC
v_call: TRBV4-1; d_call: .; clone_size: .; cdr3_length: 15; j_call: TRBJ2-1; cdr3_aa: CASSQERGTRLWQFF; cdr3_nt: TGCGCCAGCAGCCAAGAGAGGGGAACTAGGCTTTGGCAGTTCTTC
v_call: TRBV7-2; d_call: .; clone_size: .; cdr3_length: 13; j_call: TRBJ1-4; cdr3_aa: CASSLNGASKLFF; cdr3_nt: TGTGCCAGCAGCTTGAACGGGGCCTCAAAACTGTTTTTT
v_call: TRBV27; d_call: .; clone_size: few; cdr3_length: 15; j_call: TRBJ2-1; cdr3_aa: CASSLTGHSYNEQFF; cdr3_nt: TGTGCCAGCAGTTTAACAGGACACTCCTACAATGAGCAGTTCTTC
v_call: TRBV7-2; d_call: .; clone_size: .; cdr3_length: 13; j_call: TRBJ2-3; cdr3_aa: CASSPHAADTQYF; cdr3_nt: TGTGCCAGCAGCCCCCATGCGGCAGATACGCAGTATTTT
v_call: TRBV5-6; d_call: TRBD1; clone_size: few; cdr3_length: 15; j_call: TRBJ1-6; cdr3_aa: CASSFDRDAVSPLHF; cdr3_nt: TGTGCCAGCAGCTTCGACAGGGATGCTGTTTCACCCCTCCACTTT
v_call: TRBV6-5; d_call: TRBD1; clone_size: .; cdr3_length: 16; j_call: TRBJ1-6; cdr3_aa: CASSWDRRSYNSPLHF; cdr3_nt: TGTGCCAGCAGTTGGGACAGGCGATCCTATAATTCACCCCTCCACTTT
v_call: TRBV7-9; d_call: TRBD1; clone_size: .; cdr3_length: 19; j_call: TRBJ1-2; cdr3_aa: CASSSKGRTGGRDGFGYTF; cdr3_nt: TGTGCCAGCAGCTCAAAGGGAAGGACAGGGGGCCGGGACGGCTTTGGCTACACCTTC
v_call: TRBV3-1; d_call: .; clone_size: few; cdr3_length: 16; j_call: TRBJ2-4; cdr3_aa: CASSQALGRAKNIQYF; cdr3_nt: TGTGCCAGCAGCCAAGCACTAGGGAGGGCCAAAAACATTCAGTACTTC
v_call: TRBV6-5; d_call: TRBD1; clone_size: few; cdr3_length: 14; j_call: TRBJ2-3; cdr3_aa: CASSTRQGPDTQYF; cdr3_nt: TGTGCCAGCAGTACCCGACAGGGACCAGATACGCAGTATTTT
v_call: TRBV7-2; d_call: .; clone_size: many; cdr3_length: 15; j_call: TRBJ2-5; cdr3_aa: CASNSGNGLQETQYF; cdr3_nt: TGTGCCAGCAACTCAGGAAATGGACTCCAAGAGACCCAGTACTTC
v_call: TRBV20-1; d_call: .; clone_size: few; cdr3_length: 14; j_call: TRBJ1-2; cdr3_aa: CSAREARRDYGYTF; cdr3_nt: TGCAGTGCTAGAGAAGCCCGGAGGGACTATGGCTACACCTTC
v_call: TRBV6-5; d_call: .; clone_size: .; cdr3_length: 15; j_call: TRBJ1-6; cdr3_aa: CASNTGISYNSPLHF; cdr3_nt: TGTGCCAGCAATACGGGGATCTCCTATAATTCACCCCTCCACTTT
v_call: TRBV7-2; d_call: .; clone_size: few; cdr3_length: 17; j_call: TRBJ2-6; cdr3_aa: CASSFPLPGSGANVLTF; cdr3_nt: TGTGCCAGCAGCTTTCCCCTCCCAGGATCTGGGGCCAACGTCCTGACTTTC
v_call: TRBV29-1; d_call: TRBD2; clone_size: .; cdr3_length: 14; j_call: TRBJ2-1; cdr3_aa: CSAAGTSGANGQFF; cdr3_nt: TGCAGCGCCGCAGGGACTAGCGGGGCTAATGGGCAGTTCTTC
v_call: TRBV6-5; d_call: TRBD2; clone_size: .; cdr3_length: 16; j_call: TRBJ2-1; cdr3_aa: CASSYSTSGGANEQFF; cdr3_nt: TGTGCCAGCAGTTACTCGACCAGCGGGGGGGCTAATGAGCAGTTCTTC
v_call: TRBV29-1; d_call: .; clone_size: .; cdr3_length: 13; j_call: TRBJ2-3; cdr3_aa: CSVEESRADTQYF; cdr3_nt: TGCAGCGTTGAAGAAAGCAGGGCGGATACGCAGTATTTT
v_call: TRBV6-6; d_call: .; clone_size: .; cdr3_length: 11; j_call: TRBJ2-7; cdr3_aa: CASGNQYERYF; cdr3_nt: TGTGCCAGCGGAAACCAGTACGAGCGGTACTTC
v_call: TRBV4-3; d_call: .; clone_size: few; cdr3_length: 15; j_call: TRBJ2-7; cdr3_aa: CASSQGSFGVSEQYF; cdr3_nt: TGCGCCAGCAGCCAAGGGAGTTTCGGGGTCAGCGAGCAGTACTTC
v_call: TRBV7-2; d_call: TRBD1; clone_size: few; cdr3_length: 16; j_call: TRBJ2-1; cdr3_aa: CASSFDTGGLYNEQFF; cdr3_nt: TGTGCCAGCAGCTTCGACACAGGGGGGCTCTACAATGAGCAGTTCTTC
v_call: TRBV7-6; d_call: .; clone_size: .; cdr3_length: 14; j_call: TRBJ2-3; cdr3_aa: CASRRRTSTDTQYF; cdr3_nt: TGTGCCAGCAGGCGGAGAACTAGCACAGATACGCAGTATTTT
v_call: TRBV7-9; d_call: .; clone_size: .; cdr3_length: 15; j_call: TRBJ2-5; cdr3_aa: CASSSALVHQETQYF; cdr3_nt: TGTGCCAGCAGCTCCGCCCTGGTTCACCAAGAGACCCAGTACTTC
v_call: TRBV7-6; d_call: TRBD2; clone_size: .; cdr3_length: 17; j_call: TRBJ2-1; cdr3_aa: CASSFGTSGGPSPEQFF; cdr3_nt: TGTGCCAGCAGCTTCGGGACTAGCGGGGGCCCCTCCCCCGAGCAGTTCTTC
v_call: TRBV24-1; d_call: TRBD1; clone_size: .; cdr3_length: 15; j_call: TRBJ2-5; cdr3_aa: CATSGGPGGSETQYF; cdr3_nt: TGTGCCACCAGTGGCGGTCCAGGGGGATCGGAGACCCAGTACTTC
v_call: TRBV4-3; d_call: .; clone_size: few; cdr3_length: 13; j_call: TRBJ2-4; cdr3_aa: CASSQDIGAIQYF; cdr3_nt: TGCGCCAGCAGCCAAGATATTGGGGCGATTCAGTACTTC
v_call: TRBV28; d_call: .; clone_size: .; cdr3_length: 15; j_call: TRBJ2-3; cdr3_aa: CASSAQGPPTSTQYF; cdr3_nt: TGTGCCAGCAGTGCACAGGGACCCCCCACGTCTACGCAGTATTTT
v_call: TRBV20-1; d_call: .; clone_size: .; cdr3_length: 12; j_call: TRBJ2-1; cdr3_aa: CSAVGLNNEQFF; cdr3_nt: TGCAGTGCTGTGGGACTTAACAATGAGCAGTTCTTC
v_call: TRBV7-9; d_call: TRBD2; clone_size: few; cdr3_length: 17; j_call: TRBJ2-1; cdr3_aa: CASSSGTSGGPYNEQFF; cdr3_nt: TGTGCCAGCAGCTCCGGGACTAGCGGGGGCCCGTACAATGAGCAGTTCTTC
v_call: TRBV20-1; d_call: TRBD2; clone_size: .; cdr3_length: 17; j_call: TRBJ2-1; cdr3_aa: CSARFLAGGLSYNEQFF; cdr3_nt: TGCAGTGCTAGGTTTCTAGCGGGGGGCCTCTCCTACAATGAGCAGTTCTTC
v_call: TRBV6-5; d_call: TRBD2; clone_size: .; cdr3_length: 15; j_call: TRBJ2-1; cdr3_aa: CASSSSGGGWNEQFF; cdr3_nt: TGTGCCAGCAGTTCTAGCGGGGGGGGATGGAATGAGCAGTTCTTC
v_call: TRBV28; d_call: .; clone_size: .; cdr3_length: 13; j_call: TRBJ2-5; cdr3_aa: CASGRPGVETQYF; cdr3_nt: TGTGCCAGCGGGCGTCCGGGGGTGGAGACCCAGTACTTC
v_call: TRBV4-3; d_call: .; clone_size: .; cdr3_length: 16; j_call: TRBJ2-7; cdr3_aa: CASSQDRDLLIDEQYF; cdr3_nt: TGCGCCAGCAGCCAAGATCGGGACCTACTCATCGACGAGCAGTACTTC
v_call: TRBV7-2; d_call: .; clone_size: few; cdr3_length: 12; j_call: TRBJ1-2; cdr3_aa: CASSDVDRGYTF; cdr3_nt: TGTGCCAGCAGCGACGTGGACCGGGGCTACACCTTC
v_call: TRBV3-1; d_call: TRBD1; clone_size: .; cdr3_length: 16; j_call: TRBJ2-5; cdr3_aa: CASSQRDRGELETQYF; cdr3_nt: TGTGCCAGCAGCCAACGGGACAGGGGAGAATTAGAGACCCAGTACTTC
v_call: TRBV6-1; d_call: .; clone_size: few; cdr3_length: 15; j_call: TRBJ2-7; cdr3_aa: CASTTRTLSSYEQYF; cdr3_nt: TGTGCCAGCACGACCAGGACCCTTAGCTCCTACGAGCAGTACTTC
v_call: TRBV6-1; d_call: .; clone_size: .; cdr3_length: 15; j_call: TRBJ2-1; cdr3_aa: CASSGLGGVFNEQFF; cdr3_nt: TGTGCCAGCAGTGGCCTGGGCGGGGTCTTCAATGAGCAGTTCTTC
v_call: TRBV6-5; d_call: .; clone_size: .; cdr3_length: 15; j_call: TRBJ1-5; cdr3_aa: CASSPDGFGNQPQHF; cdr3_nt: TGTGCCAGCAGTCCGGACGGTTTCGGAAATCAGCCCCAGCATTTT
v_call: TRBV6-2/TRBV6-3; d_call: .; clone_size: few; cdr3_length: 14; j_call: TRBJ2-5; cdr3_aa: CASIPRRLRQTQYF; cdr3_nt: TGTGCCAGCATCCCTAGGCGGCTCCGTCAGACCCAGTACTTC
v_call: TRBV27; d_call: TRBD2; clone_size: .; cdr3_length: 15; j_call: TRBJ2-1; cdr3_aa: CASSGASGGSYEQFF; cdr3_nt: TGTGCCAGCAGTGGGGCTAGCGGGGGTAGCTACGAGCAGTTCTTC
v_call: TRBV7-3; d_call: .; clone_size: few; cdr3_length: 11; j_call: TRBJ2-3; cdr3_aa: CASSLKGPQYF; cdr3_nt: TGTGCCAGCAGCTTAAAGGGCCCGCAGTATTTT
v_call: TRBV28; d_call: TRBD1; clone_size: once; cdr3_length: 16; j_call: TRBJ1-5; cdr3_aa: CASSPHRGQGNQPQHF; cdr3_nt: TGTGCCAGCAGTCCCCACAGGGGGCAAGGCAATCAGCCCCAGCATTTT
v_call: TRBV4-1; d_call: .; clone_size: .; cdr3_length: 17; j_call: TRBJ2-3; cdr3_aa: CASSQDGNGGGTDTQYF; cdr3_nt: TGCGCCAGCAGCCAAGATGGTAACGGAGGAGGCACAGATACGCAGTATTTT